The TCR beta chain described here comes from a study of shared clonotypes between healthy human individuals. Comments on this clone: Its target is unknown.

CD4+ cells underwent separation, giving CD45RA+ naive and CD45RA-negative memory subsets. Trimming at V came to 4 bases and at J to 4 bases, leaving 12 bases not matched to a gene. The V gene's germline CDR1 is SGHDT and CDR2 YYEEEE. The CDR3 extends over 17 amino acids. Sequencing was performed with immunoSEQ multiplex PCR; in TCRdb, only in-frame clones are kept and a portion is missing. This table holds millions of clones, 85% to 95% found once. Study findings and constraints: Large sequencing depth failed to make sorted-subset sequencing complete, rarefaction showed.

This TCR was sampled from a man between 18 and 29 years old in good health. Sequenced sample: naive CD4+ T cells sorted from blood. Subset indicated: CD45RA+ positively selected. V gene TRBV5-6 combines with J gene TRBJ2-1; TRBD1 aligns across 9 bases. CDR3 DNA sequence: TGTGCCAGCAGCATACCGGGACAGGGTAGGGGGTACAATGAGCAGTTCTTC. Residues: CASSIPGQGRGYNEQFF. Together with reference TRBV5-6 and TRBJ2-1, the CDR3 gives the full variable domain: DAGVTQSPTHLIKTRGQQVTLRCSPKSGHDTVSWYQQALGQGPQFIFQYYEEEERQRGNFPDRFSGHQFPNYSSELNVNALLLGDSALYLCASSIPGQGRGYNEQFFGPGTRLTVL.